The 14 T cell receptor beta chains below come from one sample, sequenced in a study of technical replicates of blood from a handful of donors. Method: immunoSEQ multiplex PCR; TCRdb's copy keeps in-frame clones and lacks some. Seen here are roughly 80,000 clones, roughly nine tenths observed once, and the top ten hold around 0.24%. The specimen was T cells isolated from PBMCs. Source of these receptors: a human donor in good health.

The chain uses TRBV6-1 and TRBJ1-2, with D unresolved. V was cut by 4 bases and J by 9 bases, with 12 bases left in between. The germline CDR1 and CDR2 sequences are MNHNS and SASEGT. The CDR3 contains 12 residues. Here the CDR3 reads CASSAGSISYTF. DNA of the CDR3: TGTGCCAGCAGTGCGGGAAGCATCAGCTACACCTTC.

The chain links TRBV5-1 to TRBJ2-1; the match to TRBD1 covers 7 bases. Germline CDR1 reads SGHRS; CDR2 reads YFSETQ. The CDR3 extends over 15 amino acids. Germline trimming cut 5 bases from V and 9 bases from J; bases unmatched to any gene: 14. CDR3 residues: CASSRSRQGDSEQFF. As DNA, the CDR3 is TGCGCCAGCAGTCGATCGAGGCAGGGGGATAGTGAGCAGTTCTTC. Looking up the rest from reference TRBV5-1 and TRBJ2-1 gives the full variable domain: KAGVTQTPRYLIKTRGQQVTLSCSPISGHRSVSWYQQTPGQGLQFLFEYFSETQRNKGNFPGRFSGRQFSNSRSEMNVSTLELGDSALYLCASSRSRQGDSEQFFGPGTRLTVL.

CDR3 sequence: CASSAQNTGELFF. In DNA, the CDR3 is TGTGCCAGCAGTGCCCAAAACACCGGGGAGCTGTTTTTT. J is TRBJ2-2 and V is TRBV2, with no clear D. The CDR3 contains 13 residues. V lost 4 bases, J lost 2 bases, and 5 bases lay in between. Germline loops: CDR1 SNHLY, CDR2 FYNNEI.

The chain has TRBV5-5 and TRBJ2-7, with D perhaps TRBD2 (6 bases). Germline assignment: CDR1 SGHKS and CDR2 YYEKEE (reference sequence). The CDR3 runs to 15 residues. Trimming took 0 bases from V and 0 from J, leaving 10 bases between them. The DNA of the CDR3 is TGTGCCAGCAGCTTGGTCGGGGGAAGCTCCTACGAGCAGTACTTC. As protein: CASSLVGGSSYEQYF. The variable domain in full, with the rest retrieved from reference TRBV5-5 and TRBJ2-7, is DAGVTQSPTHLIKTRGQQVTLRCSPISGHKSVSWYQQVLGQGPQFIFQYYEKEERGRGNFPDRFSARQFPNYSSELNVNALLLGDSALYLCASSLVGGSSYEQYFGPGTRLTVT.

V gene TRBV5-4 combines with J gene TRBJ2-7; TRBD1 is a possible D gene (6 bases). The CDR3 spans 15 residues. Germline CDR1 SGHNT, CDR2 YYREEE (reference sequence). Trimming pared 4 bases from V and 4 bases from J, leaving 18 bases between. DNA for the CDR3: TGTGCCAGCAGCCCAGGACAGAGCAAGTTTTACGAGCAGTACTTC. Translation gives CASSPGQSKFYEQYF.

CDR3 amino acids: CASSLRGTELHEQFF. CDR3 in DNA: TGTGCCAGCTCCCTCAGGGGGACAGAATTACATGAGCAGTTCTTC. V is TRBV9 and J is TRBJ2-1, with 7 positions matching TRBD1. With 7 bases clipped from V and 8 bases from J, the junction kept 15 bases outside the gene matches. The germline V gene has CDR1 SGDLS and CDR2 YYNGEE. This CDR3 contains 15 residues.

The rearrangement links TRBV28 to TRBJ2-7, with TRBD2 matching over 13 bases. Trimming cost V 1 base and J 4 bases; bases outside gene matches: 10. Germline assignment: CDR1 MDHEN and CDR2 SYDVKM. This CDR3 has 18 amino acids. CDR3 sequence reads: CASSLLGGTSGKVYEQYF. The DNA of the CDR3 is TGTGCCAGCAGTTTATTAGGGGGGACTAGCGGGAAGGTTTACGAGCAGTACTTC.

The genes are TRBV10-3 and TRBJ1-1; TRBD1 matches 7 bases. The CDR3 totals 13 residues. Trimming at V came to 3 bases and at J to 9 bases, leaving 7 bases not matched to a gene. CDR1 is ENHRY and CDR2 is SYGVKD in the germline V gene. CDR3 in amino acids: CAISETRDSQAFF. CDR3 DNA sequence: TGTGCCATCAGTGAAACGCGGGACAGTCAAGCTTTCTTT.

The V and J genes are TRBV10-1 and TRBJ2-1; possibly TRBD1 for D (6 bases). Trimming removed 6 bases from V and 4 bases from J, with 16 bases in between. The germline V gene encodes CDR1 WNHNN and CDR2 SYGVQD (reference sequence). The CDR3 length is 15 residues. The CDR3 sequence is CASSLRDTRYNEQFF. The CDR3, as DNA: TGCGCCAGCAGCCTCCGGGACACACGATACAATGAGCAGTTCTTC.

The chain combines TRBV5-1 with TRBJ2-7, with TRBD1 matching over 9 bases. Germline V gives CDR1 SGHRS, CDR2 YFSETQ. This CDR3 has 15 residues. V was clipped by 1 base and J by 8 bases; unmatched bases: 10. The CDR3, as DNA: TGCGCCAGCAGCTTGAGCGTCGGCACAGGGGGCAAGCAGTACTTC. Its translation: CASSLSVGTGGKQYF.

The chain uses TRBV19 and TRBJ2-7; possible D gene TRBD2, 5 bases. Trimming stripped 5 bases from V and 5 bases from J, with 19 bases between. From germline, CDR1 is LNHDA and CDR2 SQIVND (reference sequence). The CDR3 has 15 amino acids. CDR3 nucleotide sequence: TGTGCCAGTAGTCCCCGGGGTGAAGGGCTTGACGAGCAGTACTTC. Its protein is CASSPRGEGLDEQYF.

This clone was picked up one time. The rearrangement uses TRBV5-1 and TRBJ1-2; 11 nucleotides match TRBD1. CDR1 and CDR2 from the germline V gene are SGHRS and YFSETQ. The CDR3 extends over 14 amino acids. V shed 6 bases and J 8 bases; nucleotides not matched to a gene: 9. CDR3 loop: CASTTGQGARGYTF. CDR3 coding DNA: TGCGCCAGCACGACCGGACAGGGGGCGCGAGGCTACACCTTC.

This clone was seen more than once but under ten times. The genes are TRBV11-3 and TRBJ1-1, with D perhaps TRBD1 (5 bases). CDR1 is SGHNT and CDR2 is YENEEA in the germline V gene. This CDR3 is 13 amino acids long. Trimming stripped 2 bases from V and 11 bases from J, with 15 bases between. The DNA of the CDR3 is TGTGCCAGCAGCTTAACACAGGAACGAGCGGCTTTCTTT. Translated: CASSLTQERAAFF.

The chain joins TRBV18 to TRBJ1-1; TRBD1 is a possible D gene (5 bases). CDR3 length: 12 amino acids. Trimming left V 6 bases short and J 6 bases short, with 11 bases between. Germline values: CDR1 KGHSH, CDR2 LQKENI. In DNA form, the CDR3 reads TGTGCCAGCTCGTGGGGCGGGGCTGAAGCTTTCTTT. It is translated as CASSWGGAEAFF.